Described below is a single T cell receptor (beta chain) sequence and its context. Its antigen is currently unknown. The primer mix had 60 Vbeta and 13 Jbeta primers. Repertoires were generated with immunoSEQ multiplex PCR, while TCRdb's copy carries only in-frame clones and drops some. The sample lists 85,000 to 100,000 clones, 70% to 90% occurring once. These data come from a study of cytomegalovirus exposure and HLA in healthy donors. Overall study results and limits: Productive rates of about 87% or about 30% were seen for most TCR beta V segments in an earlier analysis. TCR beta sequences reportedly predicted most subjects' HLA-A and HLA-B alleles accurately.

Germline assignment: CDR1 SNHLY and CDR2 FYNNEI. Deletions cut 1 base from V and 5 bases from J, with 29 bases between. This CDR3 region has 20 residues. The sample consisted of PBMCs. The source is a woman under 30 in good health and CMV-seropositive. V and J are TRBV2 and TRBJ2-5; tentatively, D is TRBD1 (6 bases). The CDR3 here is CASSEEATGTASVVEETQYF. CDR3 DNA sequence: TGTGCCAGCAGTGAAGAGGCGACAGGCACGGCGAGCGTTGTGGAGGAGACCCAGTACTTC.